Presented here are 22 T cell receptor beta chains from one specimen sequenced in a study of control samples from healthy donors and cancer patients. The data were produced by immunoSEQ multiplex PCR, yet TCRdb's version contains in-frame clones alone and is incomplete. Recorded for this sample: some 190,000 clones. Sequenced input: blood. Receptors originate from a woman under 40 in good health.

This chain uses TRBV18 with TRBJ1-6, with 11 positions matching TRBD1. The CDR3 totals 15 residues. Germline assignment: CDR1 KGHSH and CDR2 LQKENI. With V trimmed by 2 bases and J by 6 bases, 0 bases remained unmatched. In DNA, the CDR3 is TGTGCCAGCTCACCAGGGACAGGGGGTAATTCACCCCTCCACTTT. Translating gives CASSPGTGGNSPLHF. The full variable domain, its missing parts supplied by reference TRBV18 and TRBJ1-6, is NAGVMQNPRHLVRRRGQEARLRCSPMKGHSHVYWYRQLPEEGLKFMVYLQKENIIDESGMPKERFSAEFPKEGPSILRIQQVVRGDSAAYFCASSPGTGGNSPLHFGNGTRLTVT.

J is TRBJ1-1 and V is TRBV7-9; D is ambiguous. Germline V gives CDR1 SEHNR, CDR2 FQNEAQ (reference sequence). Trimming took 2 bases from V and 10 from J, leaving 8 bases between them. CDR3 length equals 11 residues. CDR3 in amino acids: CASSLQAGAFF. The CDR3 DNA sequence: TGTGCCAGCAGCTTACAGGCCGGAGCTTTCTTT.

This chain connects TRBV10-1 to TRBJ1-3; 7 bases align to TRBD1. CDR3 size: 15 residues. Trimming cost V 6 bases and J 0 bases; bases outside gene matches: 5. Germline V gene lookup returns CDR1 WNHNN and CDR2 SYGVQD (reference sequence). CDR3 DNA sequence: TGCGCCAGCAGGAGTTCAGGGGGCTCTGGAAACACCATATATTTT. Protein product: CASRSSGGSGNTIYF.

V is TRBV6-5 and J is TRBJ1-1; no clear D gene. V lost 2 bases, J lost 4 bases, and 8 bases lay in between. This CDR3 has 13 residues. The germline V gene encodes CDR1 MNHEY and CDR2 SVGAGI. CDR3 loop: CASSYKGGTEAFF. CDR3 nucleotide sequence: TGTGCCAGCAGTTACAAGGGAGGCACTGAAGCTTTCTTT.

The rearrangement links TRBV7-3 to TRBJ2-1, with unresolved D. CDR1 is SGHTA and CDR2 is FQGTGA in the germline V gene. The V gene lost 1 base and the J gene lost 3 bases, with 4 bases spanning the gap. This CDR3 has 13 amino acids. The CDR3: CASSLMVYNEQFF. CDR3 sequence (DNA): TGTGCCAGCAGCTTAATGGTCTACAATGAGCAGTTCTTC.

The chain couples TRBV19 to TRBJ2-2, with no clear D. From germline, CDR1 is LNHDA and CDR2 SQIVND (reference sequence). CDR3 length equals 14 residues. The ends were cut back, 1 base at V and 4 bases at J, with 7 bases in the middle. The DNA for the CDR3 is TGTGCCAGTAGTATAGGAGGCCCCACCGGGGAGCTGTTTTTT. Its translation: CASSIGGPTGELFF.

The rearrangement uses TRBV4-1 and TRBJ1-1; D is possibly TRBD1 (5 bases). Trimming removed 0 bases from V and 1 base from J, with 24 bases in between. Per germline, CDR1 MGHRA and CDR2 YSYEKL. The CDR3 extends over 20 amino acids. CDR3 DNA: TGCGCCAGCAGCCAAGATCGTCTTGGCAGGACAACCTTAAAGAACACTGAAGCTTTCTTT. This gives the protein CASSQDRLGRTTLKNTEAFF.

CDR3 sequence: CASSLVGTFLYNSPLHF. The CDR3 coding sequence is TGCGCCAGCAGCTTGGTTGGGACCTTCCTCTATAATTCACCCCTCCACTTT. V usage is TRBV5-1 and J usage is TRBJ1-6; TRBD1 might be the D (5 bases). The CDR3 sequence is 17 residues long. V was trimmed by 0 bases and J by 3 bases, leaving 13 bases between them. Germline CDR1 and CDR2: SGHRS and YFSETQ.

The chain employs TRBV10-3 and TRBJ1-2, with D tentatively TRBD1 (6 bases). V gave up 6 bases and J gave up 6 bases, with 14 bases separating them. This CDR3 spans 13 amino acids. Germline assignment: CDR1 ENHRY and CDR2 SYGVKD. The CDR3 spells CAIRPRDKDGYTF. In nucleotides, the CDR3 is TGTGCCATCAGGCCCCGGGACAAGGATGGCTACACCTTC.

The J gene is TRBJ1-2, the V gene TRBV6-5, with TRBD1 identical over 10 bases. The CDR3 sequence is 14 residues long. The germline gives CDR1 MNHEY, CDR2 SVGAGI. The V and J ends lost 6 bases and 4 bases, in that order; junction bases with no gene match: 5. CDR3: CASRTGGLLYGYTF. The CDR3 coding sequence is TGTGCCAGCAGGACAGGGGGCCTCCTCTATGGCTACACCTTC.

The rearrangement uses TRBV5-5 and TRBJ1-3; possible D gene TRBD1, 6 bases. There are 15 residues in the CDR3. V was pared by 0 bases and J by 2 bases, with 9 bases between. Germline V gene sequence: CDR1 SGHKS, CDR2 YYEKEE (reference sequence). This CDR3 reads CASSLVDSPGNTIYF. CDR3 nucleotide sequence: TGTGCCAGCAGCTTGGTGGACAGCCCTGGAAACACCATATATTTT. Full variable domain (missing parts from reference TRBV5-5 and TRBJ1-3): DAGVTQSPTHLIKTRGQQVTLRCSPISGHKSVSWYQQVLGQGPQFIFQYYEKEERGRGNFPDRFSARQFPNYSSELNVNALLLGDSALYLCASSLVDSPGNTIYFGEGSWLTVV.

The chain combines TRBV27 with TRBJ1-1; no clear D. Germline V CDR1 and CDR2: MNHEY, SMNVEV (reference sequence). V was clipped by 8 bases and J by 0 bases, with 10 bases between them. This CDR3 has 13 residues. This chain's CDR3 is CASGFWVNTEAFF. CDR3 DNA sequence: TGTGCCAGCGGGTTTTGGGTGAACACTGAAGCTTTCTTT.

Regarding this clone: Other DNA variants within this sample encode the same CDR3. This chain uses TRBV18 with TRBJ1-2, with a weak D call TRBD1 (6 bases). Germline V lookup: CDR1 KGHSH, CDR2 LQKENI. This CDR3 is 12 amino acids long. Trimming shortened V by 2 bases and J by 8 bases, and 9 bases separated the two germline ends. The CDR3: CASSPIQGGYTF. The CDR3, as DNA: TGTGCCAGCTCACCAATTCAGGGGGGCTACACCTTC.

The V gene is TRBV6-5, the J gene TRBJ2-1, with 10 positions matching TRBD2. V lost 4 bases, J lost 5 bases, and 5 bases stayed unmatched. Germline CDR1 MNHEY, CDR2 SVGAGI. The CDR3 is 15 amino acids. The CDR3 spells CASSSLAGIDNEQFF. CDR3 nucleotide sequence: TGTGCCAGCAGTTCACTAGCGGGGATAGACAATGAGCAGTTCTTC.

The chain combines TRBV6-5 with TRBJ1-2, with TRBD1 identical over 9 bases. V lost 5 bases to trimming and J lost 5 bases; unmatched junction nucleotides: 3. Germline V CDR1 and CDR2: MNHEY, SVGAGI. The CDR3 is made up of 13 amino acids. The CDR3 region is CASSRDRDYGYTF. CDR3 in DNA: TGTGCCAGCAGTCGGGACAGGGATTATGGCTACACCTTC.

The chain combines TRBV7-2 with TRBJ1-3; D possibly corresponds to TRBD1 (5 bases). The germline V gene encodes CDR1 SGHTA and CDR2 FQGNSA. The CDR3 is 14 residues long. Trimming stripped 5 bases from V and 4 bases from J, with 12 bases between. The CDR3 bases are TGTGCCAGCAGCCCCGGGACGGGAGGAAACACCATATATTTT. This encodes CASSPGTGGNTIYF.

The CDR3 loop is CASSELGGNTIYF. The CDR3 nucleotides read TGCGCCAGCAGTGAGCTTGGGGGAAACACCATATATTTT. The chain joins TRBV10-2 to TRBJ1-3; no reliable D call. The germline V gene encodes CDR1 WSHSY and CDR2 SAAADI. V gave up 2 bases and J gave up 4 bases, with 6 bases separating them. This CDR3 region has 13 residues.

This rearrangement joins TRBV10-3 to TRBJ2-2, with D possibly matching TRBD2 (6 bases). The CDR3 has 14 residues. Deletions cut 2 bases from V and 4 bases from J, with 8 bases between. The germline V gene has CDR1 ENHRY and CDR2 SYGVKD. This CDR3 is CAISERGGTGELFF. In DNA, the CDR3 is TGTGCCATCAGTGAGCGGGGAGGCACCGGGGAGCTGTTTTTT.

V gene TRBV5-8 combines with J gene TRBJ1-5; no clear D gene. The V end was cut by 0 bases, the J end by 2 bases, with 12 bases between. CDR1 is SGHTS and CDR2 is YDEGEE in the germline V gene. The CDR3 has 16 residues. DNA for the CDR3: TGTGCCAGCAGCTTGGGACTCTGGACTCGCAATCAGCCCCAGCATTTT. Translation gives CASSLGLWTRNQPQHF.

The chain carries TRBV6-5 and TRBJ1-2; tentatively, D is TRBD1 (6 bases). With 6 bases removed from V and 2 bases from J, the gap between germline ends came to 13 bases. CDR1 is MNHEY, CDR2 SVGAGI, per germline. CDR3 length: 14 amino acids. CDR3 DNA sequence: TGTGCCAGCAGCCAGGGACACCTAAACTATGGCTACACCTTC. Amino acid sequence: CASSQGHLNYGYTF.

The chain is built from TRBV3-1 (or the pseudogene TRBV3-2) and TRBJ2-2; no clear D. There are 14 residues in the CDR3. V was pared by 0 bases and J by 0 bases, with 2 bases between. Per germline, CDR1 LGHDT and CDR2 YNNKEL (reference sequence). CDR3 nucleotides: TGTGCCAGCAGCCAAGACGCGAACACCGGGGAGCTGTTTTTT. Translation gives CASSQDANTGELFF.

The gene calls are TRBV19 and TRBJ2-3, with a tentative D call TRBD1 (5 bases). CDR1 and CDR2 from the germline V gene are LNHDA and SQIVND (reference sequence). The CDR3 runs to 14 residues. V lost 4 bases to trimming and J lost 2 bases, with 10 bases between them. CDR3: CASSKLQDTDTQYF. The CDR3 DNA is TGTGCCAGTAGTAAACTACAGGACACAGATACGCAGTATTTT.